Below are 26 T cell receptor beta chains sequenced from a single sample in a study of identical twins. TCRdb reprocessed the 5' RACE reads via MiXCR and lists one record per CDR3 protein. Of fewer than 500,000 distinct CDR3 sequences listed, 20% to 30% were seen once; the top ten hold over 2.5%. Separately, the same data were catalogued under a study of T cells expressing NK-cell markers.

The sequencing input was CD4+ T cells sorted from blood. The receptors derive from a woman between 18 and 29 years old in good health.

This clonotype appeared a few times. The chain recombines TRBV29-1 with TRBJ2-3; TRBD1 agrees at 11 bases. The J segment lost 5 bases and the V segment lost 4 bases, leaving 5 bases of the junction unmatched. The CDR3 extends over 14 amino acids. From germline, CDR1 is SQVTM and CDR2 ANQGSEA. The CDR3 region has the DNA TGCAGCGTTGTAGGACAGGGGGCGTTAGATACGCAGTATTTT. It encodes CSVVGQGALDTQYF.

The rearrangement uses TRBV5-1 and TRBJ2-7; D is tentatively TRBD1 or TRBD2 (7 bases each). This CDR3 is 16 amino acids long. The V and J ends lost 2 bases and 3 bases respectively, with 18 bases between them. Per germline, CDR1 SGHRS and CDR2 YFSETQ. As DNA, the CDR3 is TGCGCCAGCAGCTTACAAGGGGGAGGGGGCAACTACGAGCAGTACTTC. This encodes CASSLQGGGGNYEQYF.

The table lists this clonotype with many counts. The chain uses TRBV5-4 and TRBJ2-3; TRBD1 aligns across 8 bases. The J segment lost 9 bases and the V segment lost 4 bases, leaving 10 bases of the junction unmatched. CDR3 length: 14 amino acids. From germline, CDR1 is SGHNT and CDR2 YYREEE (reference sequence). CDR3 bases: TGTGCCAGCAGCGGAACAGGGGGATTGGGGACGCAGTATTTT. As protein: CASSGTGGLGTQYF.

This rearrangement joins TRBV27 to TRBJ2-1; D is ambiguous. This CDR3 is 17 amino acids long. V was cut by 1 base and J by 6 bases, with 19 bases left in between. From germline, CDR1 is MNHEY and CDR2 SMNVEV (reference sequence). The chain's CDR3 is CASSLYISAIGGNEQFF. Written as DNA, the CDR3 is TGTGCCAGCAGTTTATACATCTCGGCTATAGGTGGCAATGAGCAGTTCTTC.

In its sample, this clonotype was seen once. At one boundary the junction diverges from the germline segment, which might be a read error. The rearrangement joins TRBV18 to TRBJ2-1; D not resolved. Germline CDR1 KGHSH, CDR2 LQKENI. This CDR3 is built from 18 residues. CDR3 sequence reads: CASSPNLVADGLYNEQLF. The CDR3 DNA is TGTGCCAGCTCACCAAACCTAGTAGCAGATGGGTTATACAATGAGCAGCTCTTC.

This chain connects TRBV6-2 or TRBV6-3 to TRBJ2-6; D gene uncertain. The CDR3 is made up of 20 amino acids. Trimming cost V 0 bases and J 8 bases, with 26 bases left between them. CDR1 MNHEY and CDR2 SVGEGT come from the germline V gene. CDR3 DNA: TGTGCCAGCAGTTACTCGAGGCAGGAGATGCACTGGTCCCAACCCAACGTCCTGACTTTC. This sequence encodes CASSYSRQEMHWSQPNVLTF.

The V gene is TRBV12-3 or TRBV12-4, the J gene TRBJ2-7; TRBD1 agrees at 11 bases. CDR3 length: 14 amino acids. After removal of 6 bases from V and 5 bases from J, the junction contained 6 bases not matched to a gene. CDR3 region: CASRIGQGAHEQYF. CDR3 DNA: TGTGCCAGCAGAATTGGACAGGGGGCGCACGAGCAGTACTTC.

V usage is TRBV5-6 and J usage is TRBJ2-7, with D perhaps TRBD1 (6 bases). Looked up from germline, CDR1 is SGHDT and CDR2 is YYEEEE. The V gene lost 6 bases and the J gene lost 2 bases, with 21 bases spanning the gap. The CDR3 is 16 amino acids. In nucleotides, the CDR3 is TGTGCCAGCACCCGAAACCATGACAGGATTCCCTACGAGCAGTACTTC. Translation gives CASTRNHDRIPYEQYF.

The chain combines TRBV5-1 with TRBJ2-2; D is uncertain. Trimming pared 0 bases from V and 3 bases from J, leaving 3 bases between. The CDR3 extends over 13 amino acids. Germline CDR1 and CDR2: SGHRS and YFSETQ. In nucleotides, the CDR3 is TGCGCCAGCAGCTTGGATTACACCGGGGAGCTGTTTTTT. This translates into CASSLDYTGELFF.

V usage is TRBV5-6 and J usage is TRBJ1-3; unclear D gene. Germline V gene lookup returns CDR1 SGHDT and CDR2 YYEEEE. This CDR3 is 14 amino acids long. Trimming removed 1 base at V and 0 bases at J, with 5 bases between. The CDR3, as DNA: TGTGCCAGCAGCTTGACCAGCTCTGGAAACACCATATATTTT. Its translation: CASSLTSSGNTIYF.

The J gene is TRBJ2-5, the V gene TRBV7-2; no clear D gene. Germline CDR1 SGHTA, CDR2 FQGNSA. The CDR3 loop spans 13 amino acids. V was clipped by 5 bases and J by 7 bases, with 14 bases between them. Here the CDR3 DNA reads TGTGCCAGCAGCCAGGACGCATCGTGGACCCAGTACTTC. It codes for CASSQDASWTQYF.

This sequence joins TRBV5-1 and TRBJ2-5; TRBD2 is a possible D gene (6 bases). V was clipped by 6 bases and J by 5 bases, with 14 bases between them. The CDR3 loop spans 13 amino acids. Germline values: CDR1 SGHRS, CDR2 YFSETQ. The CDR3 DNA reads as TGCGCCAGCAAAAAAGCGGCGGGGGAGACCCAGTACTTC. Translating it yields CASKKAAGETQYF.

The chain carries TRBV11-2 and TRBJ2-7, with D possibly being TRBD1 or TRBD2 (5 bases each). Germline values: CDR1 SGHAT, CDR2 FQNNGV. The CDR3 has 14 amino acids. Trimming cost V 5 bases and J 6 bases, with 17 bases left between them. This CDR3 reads CASSDRLLVVEQYF. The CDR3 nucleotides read TGTGCCAGCAGCGACAGACTATTAGTCGTCGAGCAGTACTTC.

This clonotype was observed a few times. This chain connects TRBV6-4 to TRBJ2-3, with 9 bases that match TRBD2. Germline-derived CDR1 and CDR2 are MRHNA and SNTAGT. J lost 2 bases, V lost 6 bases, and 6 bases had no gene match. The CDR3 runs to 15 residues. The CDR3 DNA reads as TGTGCCAGCAGCTTGATAGCGGGAGCCACAGATACGCAGTATTTT. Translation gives CASSLIAGATDTQYF.

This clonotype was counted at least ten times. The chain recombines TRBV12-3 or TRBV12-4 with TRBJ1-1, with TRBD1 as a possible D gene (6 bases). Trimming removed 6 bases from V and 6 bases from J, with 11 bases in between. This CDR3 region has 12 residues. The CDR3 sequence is CASRRGLAEAFF. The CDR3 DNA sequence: TGTGCCAGCAGGCGGGGGCTGGCTGAAGCTTTCTTT.

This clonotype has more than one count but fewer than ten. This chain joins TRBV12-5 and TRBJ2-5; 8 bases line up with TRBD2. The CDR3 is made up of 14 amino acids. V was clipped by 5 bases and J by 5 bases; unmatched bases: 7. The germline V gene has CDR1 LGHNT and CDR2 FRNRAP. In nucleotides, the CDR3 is TGTGCTAGTGGTACCGGGACTAGTGTGGAGACCCAGTACTTC. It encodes CASGTGTSVETQYF. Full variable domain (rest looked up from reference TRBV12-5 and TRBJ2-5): DARVTQTPRHKVTEMGQEVTMRCQPILGHNTVFWYRQTMMQGLELLAYFRNRAPLDDSGMPKDRFSAEMPDATLATLKIQPSEPRDSAVYFCASGTGTSVETQYFGPGTRLLVL.

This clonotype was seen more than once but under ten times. The CDR3 region is CASSPGPGAFF. The CDR3 region has the DNA TGTGCCAGCAGCCCCGGGCCTGGAGCTTTCTTT. The chain couples TRBV7-9 to TRBJ1-1; D gene unclear. The CDR3 runs 11 residues. Germline-derived CDR1 and CDR2 are SEHNR and FQNEAQ (reference sequence). V was pared by 5 bases and J by 10 bases, with 11 bases between. Full variable domain (missing parts from reference TRBV7-9 and TRBJ1-1): DTGVSQNPRHKITKRGQNVTFRCDPISEHNRLYWYRQTLGQGPEFLTYFQNEAQLEKSRLLSDRFSAERPKGSFSTLEIQRTEQGDSAMYLCASSPGPGAFFGQGTRLTVV.

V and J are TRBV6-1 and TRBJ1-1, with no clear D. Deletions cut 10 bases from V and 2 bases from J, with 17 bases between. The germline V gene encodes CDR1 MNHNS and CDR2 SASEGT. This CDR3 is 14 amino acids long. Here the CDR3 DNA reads TGTGCCACGAAGCGTCCGAGTGAAAACACTGAAGCTTTCTTT. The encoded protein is CATKRPSENTEAFF.

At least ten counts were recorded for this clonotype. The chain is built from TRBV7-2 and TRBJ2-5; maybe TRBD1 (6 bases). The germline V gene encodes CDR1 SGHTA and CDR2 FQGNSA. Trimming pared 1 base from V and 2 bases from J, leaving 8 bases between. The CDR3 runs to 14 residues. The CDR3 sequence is CASSLGQGQETQYF. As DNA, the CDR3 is TGTGCCAGCAGCTTAGGGCAGGGGCAAGAGACCCAGTACTTC.

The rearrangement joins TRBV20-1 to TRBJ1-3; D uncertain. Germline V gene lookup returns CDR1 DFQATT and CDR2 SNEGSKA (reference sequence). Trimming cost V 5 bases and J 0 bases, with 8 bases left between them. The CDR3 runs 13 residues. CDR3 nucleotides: TGCAGTGCTCTCAGTAGCTCTGGAAACACCATATATTTT. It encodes CSALSSSGNTIYF.

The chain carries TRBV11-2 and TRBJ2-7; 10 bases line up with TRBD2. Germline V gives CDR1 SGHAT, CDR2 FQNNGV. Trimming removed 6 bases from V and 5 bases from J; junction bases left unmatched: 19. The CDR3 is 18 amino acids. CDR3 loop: CASRSSLGLAIWWDEQYF. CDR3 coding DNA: TGTGCCAGCAGATCATCCCTGGGACTAGCGATATGGTGGGACGAGCAGTACTTC.

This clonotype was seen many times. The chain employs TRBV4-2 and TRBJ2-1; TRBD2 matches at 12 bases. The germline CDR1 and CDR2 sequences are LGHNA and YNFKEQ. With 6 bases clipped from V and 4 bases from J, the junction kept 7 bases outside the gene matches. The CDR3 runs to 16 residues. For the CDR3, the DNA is TGTGCCAGCAGTAAGGCGACTAGCGGGGGATACAATGAGCAGTTCTTC. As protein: CASSKATSGGYNEQFF.

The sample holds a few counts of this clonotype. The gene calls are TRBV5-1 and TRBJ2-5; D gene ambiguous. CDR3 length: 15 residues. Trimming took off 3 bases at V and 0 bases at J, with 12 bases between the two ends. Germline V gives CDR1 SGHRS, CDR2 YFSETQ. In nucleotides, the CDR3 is TGCGCCAGCAGCTATGAACCGGGTCACCAAGAGACCCAGTACTTC. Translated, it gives CASSYEPGHQETQYF. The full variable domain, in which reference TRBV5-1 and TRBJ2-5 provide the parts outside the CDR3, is KAGVTQTPRYLIKTRGQQVTLSCSPISGHRSVSWYQQTPGQGLQFLFEYFSETQRNKGNFPGRFSGRQFSNSRSEMNVSTLELGDSALYLCASSYEPGHQETQYFGPGTRLLVL.

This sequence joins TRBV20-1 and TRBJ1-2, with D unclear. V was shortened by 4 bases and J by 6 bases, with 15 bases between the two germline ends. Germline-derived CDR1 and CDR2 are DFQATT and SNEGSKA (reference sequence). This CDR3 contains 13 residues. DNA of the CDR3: TGCAGTGCTATAGTAGCGGTTGGGAATGGCTACACCTTC. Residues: CSAIVAVGNGYTF.

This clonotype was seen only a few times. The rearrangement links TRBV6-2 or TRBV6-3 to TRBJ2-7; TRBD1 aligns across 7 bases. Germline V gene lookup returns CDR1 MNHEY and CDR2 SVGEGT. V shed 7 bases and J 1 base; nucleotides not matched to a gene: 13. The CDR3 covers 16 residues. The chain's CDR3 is CASNTQRQGGSYEQYF. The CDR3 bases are TGTGCCAGCAACACGCAACGACAGGGTGGGTCCTACGAGCAGTACTTC.

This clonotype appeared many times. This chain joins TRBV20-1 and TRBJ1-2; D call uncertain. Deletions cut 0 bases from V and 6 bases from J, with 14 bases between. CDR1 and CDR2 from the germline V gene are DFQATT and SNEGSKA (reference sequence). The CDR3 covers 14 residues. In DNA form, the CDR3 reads TGCAGTGCTAGAGATCCTCGGGGTTTCCATGGCTACACCTTC. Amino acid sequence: CSARDPRGFHGYTF.